The 9 T cell receptor beta chains listed next were all sequenced from one sample in a study of T cell repertoires in aging, cancer and after chemotherapy. Amplification of TCR beta used genomic DNA extracted from peripheral blood. Rearranged V-D-J TRB sequences were amplified with a mixed TRB-A/B primer pool. TCRdb re-called the multiplex PCR reads through MiXCR, storing one row per CDR3 protein. The table shows 10,000 to 15,000 distinct CDR3 sequences, with about 29% occurring only once. The specimen was blood. These receptors were taken from a human donor with a blood cancer.

J is TRBJ2-2 and V is TRBV6-2 or TRBV6-3; 10 positions agree with TRBD2. V was clipped by 10 bases and J by 2 bases; unmatched bases: 4. CDR1 MNHEY and CDR2 SVGEGT come from the germline V gene. CDR3 size: 14 residues. CDR3 in DNA: TGTGCCACCAGACTAGCGGGTAACACCGGGGAGCTGTTTTTT. This codes for CATRLAGNTGELFF.

In this sample, this clonotype is medium-sized (0.01 to 0.1%). This chain uses TRBV12-3 or TRBV12-4 with TRBJ1-4, with D possibly being TRBD1 (5 bases). The CDR3 totals 13 residues. Trimming stripped 7 bases from V and 10 bases from J, with 16 bases between. CDR3 protein: CASTSGTGGKLFF. The DNA for the CDR3 is TGTGCCAGCACCTCCGGGACCGGAGGAAAACTGTTTTTT.

This clonotype was seen at least ten times. The gene calls are TRBV7-6 and TRBJ2-1; D not certain. The CDR3 spans 11 residues. With 0 bases removed from V and 7 bases from J, the gap between germline ends came to 1 base. Germline V gene lookup returns CDR1 SGHVS and CDR2 FNYEAQ. The CDR3, as DNA: TGTGCCAGCAGCTTAGCGAATGAGCAGTTCTTC. Protein: CASSLANEQFF. Complete variable domain (other parts from reference TRBV7-6 and TRBJ2-1): GAGVSQSPRYKVTKRGQDVALRCDPISGHVSLYWYRQALGQGPEFLTYFNYEAQQDKSGLPNDRFSAERPEGSISTLTIQRTEQRDSAMYRCASSLANEQFFGPGTRLTVL.

In its sample, this clonotype is medium-sized. The chain carries TRBV19 and TRBJ2-6; no clear D. CDR1 is LNHDA, CDR2 SQIVND, per germline (reference sequence). V lost 6 bases and J lost 4, with 16 bases in between. CDR3 length: 16 residues. The CDR3 protein is CASSEWSFGGANVLTF. DNA of the CDR3: TGTGCCAGTAGCGAATGGAGTTTTGGAGGGGCCAACGTCCTGACTTTC.

Points on this clonotype: This clone may be a read error of a much larger clone one base away. The CDR3 bases are TGTGCCAGCAGCGACAGGGGGAGGAATCAGCACCAGCATTTT. This encodes CASSDRGRNQHQHF. The V and J genes are TRBV6-6 and TRBJ1-5, with TRBD1 matching 9 bases. Germline CDR1 and CDR2: MNHNY and SVGAGI (reference sequence). This CDR3 region has 14 residues.

As to this clonotype: A junction boundary mismatches the germline segment, possibly from a read error. The V call is TRBV4-3, the J call TRBJ2-7; D unresolved. CDR1 is LGHNA, CDR2 YSLEER, per germline. The CDR3 is 12 residues long. The CDR3 sequence is CASSQDSYEQYF. The CDR3 DNA sequence: TGTGCCAGCAGCCAGGACTCCTACGAGCAGTACTTC.

By share, this clonotype ranks as medium-sized (0.01 to 0.1%). The chain's CDR3 is CASSQGTEINYGYTF. The CDR3 DNA reads as TGTGCCAGCTCACAAGGGACAGAAATCAACTATGGCTACACCTTC. This chain links TRBV18 with TRBJ1-2; 7 bases map to TRBD1. The J segment lost 2 bases and the V segment lost 4 bases, leaving 7 bases of the junction unmatched. The CDR3 length is 15 residues. Germline loops: CDR1 KGHSH, CDR2 LQKENI.

Notes on this clonotype: This may arise from a read error, as a much more abundant clone is one base away. The chain recombines TRBV27 with TRBJ2-7; D gene uncertain. CDR3 size: 10 residues. CDR1 MNHEY and CDR2 SMNVEV come from the germline V gene (reference sequence). CDR3 residues: CTSSSYEQYF. The DNA for the CDR3 is TGTACCAGCAGTTCCTACGAGCAGTACTTC.

This clonotype is medium-sized. V and J are TRBV6-2 or TRBV6-3 and TRBJ2-1, with 10 bases that match TRBD2. The CDR3 runs to 15 residues. Germline loops: CDR1 MNHEY, CDR2 SVGEGT. V dropped 5 bases and J dropped 4; count of bases not matched to a gene: 5. The CDR3 reads CASSPSGGGYNEQFF. The CDR3 region has the DNA TGTGCCAGCAGTCCTAGCGGGGGCGGGTACAATGAGCAGTTCTTC.